Shown below are 28 T cell receptor beta chains from a single sample sequenced in a study of blood T cell repertoires in COVID-19. The protocol was immunoSEQ multiplex PCR, while the TCRdb copy is restricted to in-frame clones and leaves out a portion. The sample includes about 180,000 clones, approximately 87% of them seen just once. Sequenced: peripheral blood. The receptors originated from a man between 65 and 85 years old with active or convalescent COVID-19.

The V and J genes are TRBV18 and TRBJ1-5, with D uncertain. Germline V gene lookup returns CDR1 KGHSH and CDR2 LQKENI. The V end was cut by 1 base, the J end by 1 base, with 11 bases between. CDR3 length equals 16 residues. The CDR3 DNA is TGTGCCAGCTCACCACTCCCTAGGGAGAGCAATCAGCCCCAGCATTTT. Its translation is CASSPLPRESNQPQHF.

The chain uses TRBV19 and TRBJ1-2; maybe TRBD1 (6 bases). Germline CDR1 reads LNHDA; CDR2 reads SQIVND (reference sequence). The V end lost 6 bases, the J end lost 1 base, and 15 bases lay between the germline ends. This CDR3 comprises 15 residues. CDR3 protein: CASRDSPILNYGYTF. DNA for the CDR3: TGTGCCAGTAGGGACAGTCCAATCCTTAACTATGGCTACACCTTC.

The chain has TRBV18 and TRBJ1-4, with D tentatively TRBD1 (5 bases). Between the trimmed V and J ends, which lost 9 bases and 0 bases, there was a span of 8 bases. Germline CDR1 is KGHSH and CDR2 is LQKENI. The CDR3 runs 13 residues. For the CDR3, the DNA is TGTGCCAGTTGGACACCAACTAATGAAAAACTGTTTTTT. This translates into CASWTPTNEKLFF.

The rearrangement uses TRBV11-2 and TRBJ1-2; no definite D call. The CDR3 extends over 12 amino acids. V was pared by 3 bases and J by 3 bases, with 5 bases between. From germline, CDR1 is SGHAT and CDR2 FQNNGV. The CDR3 sequence: CASSFSDYGYTF. The CDR3 nucleotides are TGTGCCAGCAGCTTCTCAGACTATGGCTACACCTTC. Supplemented by reference TRBV11-2 and TRBJ1-2, the full variable domain reads EAGVAQSPRYKIIEKRQSVAFWCNPISGHATLYWYQQILGQGPKLLIQFQNNGVVDDSQLPKDRFSAERLKGVDSTLKIQPAKLEDSAVYLCASSFSDYGYTFGSGTRLTVV.

The chain carries TRBV6-1 and TRBJ2-7; 10 bases line up with TRBD2. The junction had 6 bases not matched to a gene; V was cut back by 4 bases and J by 6 bases. The CDR3 totals 14 residues. In germline, CDR1 is MNHNS, CDR2 SASEGT. DNA of the CDR3: TGTGCCAGCAGTGGCCTAGCGGGAGCTGGCGAGCAGTACTTC. As protein: CASSGLAGAGEQYF.

V gene TRBV24-1 combines with J gene TRBJ2-3; no clear D. This CDR3 region has 15 residues. The germline V gene encodes CDR1 KGHDR and CDR2 SFDVKD. V was trimmed by 6 bases and J by 0 bases, leaving 12 bases between them. DNA for the CDR3: TGTGCCACCAGTCCCGGTCAAACTAGCACAGATACGCAGTATTTT. Translated: CATSPGQTSTDTQYF.

The gene calls are TRBV5-4 and TRBJ2-7; a weak D match, TRBD2 (5 bases). In germline, CDR1 is SGHNT, CDR2 YYREEE (reference sequence). V was cut by 4 bases and J by 1 base, with 9 bases left in between. The CDR3 totals 13 residues. This CDR3 reads CASSRTESYEQYF. In DNA form, the CDR3 reads TGTGCCAGCAGCCGGACTGAGTCCTACGAGCAGTACTTC.

This sequence joins TRBV7-3 and TRBJ2-2; perhaps TRBD2 as D (6 bases). Trimming shortened V by 2 bases and J by 4 bases, and 11 bases separated the two germline ends. Germline CDR1 SGHTA, CDR2 FQGTGA. CDR3 size: 15 residues. As DNA, the CDR3 is TGTGCCAGCAGCTTAGACGGGAGTGGCACCGGGGAGCTGTTTTTT. It is translated as CASSLDGSGTGELFF. The full variable domain, completed using reference TRBV7-3 and TRBJ2-2, is GAGVSQTPSNKVTEKGKYVELRCDPISGHTALYWYRQSLGQGPEFLIYFQGTGAADDSGLPNDRFFAVRPEGSVSTLKIQRTERGDSAVYLCASSLDGSGTGELFFGEGSRLTVL.

The genes are TRBV19 and TRBJ1-5, with 12 nucleotides matching TRBD1. This CDR3 is 17 amino acids long. Unmatched junction bases numbered 8, after V lost 5 bases and J lost 3 bases. The germline CDR1 and CDR2 sequences are LNHDA and SQIVND (reference sequence). CDR3 sequence reads: CASSRDRGRGANQPQHF. DNA for the CDR3: TGTGCCAGTAGTCGGGACAGGGGGCGGGGGGCCAATCAGCCCCAGCATTTT.

The genes are TRBV11-2 and TRBJ1-5; D unclear. This CDR3 is built from 13 residues. Between the trimmed V and J ends, which lost 1 base and 5 bases, there was a span of 6 bases. CDR1 is SGHAT, CDR2 FQNNGV, per germline. CDR3 coding DNA: TGTGCCAGCAGCTTAGCTCAGTATCAGCCCCAGCATTTT. Translating gives CASSLAQYQPQHF.

The chain combines TRBV28 with TRBJ2-3; D may be TRBD2 (6 bases). Trimming cost V 4 bases and J 8 bases, with 10 bases left between them. Germline V gene lookup returns CDR1 MDHEN and CDR2 SYDVKM. CDR3 size: 12 residues. CDR3 nucleotide sequence: TGTGCCAGCAGTTCCTGGCGGGGTACGCAGTATTTT. Protein product: CASSSWRGTQYF.

The chain links TRBV27 to TRBJ1-1; the D is unclear. Germline values: CDR1 MNHEY, CDR2 SMNVEV (reference sequence). Trimming cost V 2 bases and J 6 bases, with 13 bases left between them. This CDR3 has 14 amino acids. The CDR3, as DNA: TGTGCCAGCAGTTTAGGTCTCGGCGGGGCTGAAGCTTTCTTT. Encoded protein: CASSLGLGGAEAFF.

This chain joins TRBV6-5 and TRBJ2-2; 8 bases fit TRBD2. The CDR3 contains 15 residues. Per the germline V gene, CDR1 is MNHEY and CDR2 is SVGAGI. V was pared by 4 bases and J by 0 bases, with 1 base of the junction left unmatched. This chain's CDR3 is CASSSGGANTGELFF. CDR3 DNA sequence: TGTGCCAGCAGTTCCGGGGGGGCGAACACCGGGGAGCTGTTTTTT.

The chain has TRBV29-1 and TRBJ1-1; possible D gene TRBD1, 5 bases. Between the trimmed V and J ends, which lost 3 bases and 5 bases, there was a span of 13 bases. The CDR3 consists of 13 residues. Germline-derived CDR1 and CDR2 are SQVTM and ANQGSEA. The CDR3 nucleotides read TGCAGCGTTGATAGGGGTGGGAGGACTGAAGCTTTCTTT. This encodes CSVDRGGRTEAFF. The full variable domain, with the rest looked up from reference TRBV29-1 and TRBJ1-1, is SAVISQKPSRDICQRGTSLTIQCQVDSQVTMMFWYRQQPGQSLTLIATANQGSEATYESGFVIDKFPISRPNLTFSTLTVSNMSPEDSSIYLCSVDRGGRTEAFFGQGTRLTVV.

This clone was recorded once. The rearrangement uses TRBV11-2 and TRBJ1-1, with D perhaps matching TRBD1 (5 bases). Trimming pared 1 base from V and 2 bases from J, leaving 8 bases between. The CDR3 has 14 residues. In germline, CDR1 is SGHAT, CDR2 FQNNGV. The CDR3 protein is CASSLGQPNTEAFF. DNA of the CDR3: TGTGCCAGCAGCTTAGGACAGCCTAACACTGAAGCTTTCTTT.

The chain links TRBV28 to TRBJ1-5; D unclear. V gave up 7 bases and J gave up 7 bases, with 14 bases separating them. The CDR3 is 13 amino acids. Germline V gene data show CDR1 as MDHEN and CDR2 as SYDVKM. CDR3 amino acids: CASNVALWQPQHF. In DNA form, the CDR3 reads TGTGCCAGCAATGTGGCATTGTGGCAGCCCCAGCATTTT.

CDR3 in amino acids: CASIKGIRGTDTQYF. The CDR3 DNA sequence: TGTGCCAGCATAAAAGGGATTCGGGGGACAGATACGCAGTATTTT. The chain links TRBV7-2 to TRBJ2-3, with D perhaps matching TRBD2 (6 bases). V lost 7 bases and J lost 3, with 17 bases in between. This CDR3 spans 15 amino acids. The germline V gene encodes CDR1 SGHTA and CDR2 FQGNSA.

V usage is TRBV5-1 and J usage is TRBJ2-2; 10 bases agree with TRBD1. Trimming took 4 bases from V and 5 from J; bases not matched to a gene: 8. There are 16 residues in the CDR3. CDR1 is SGHRS, CDR2 YFSETQ, per germline. The CDR3, as DNA: TGCGCCAGCAGCGGGGCCTGGACAGGGGGGACCGGGGAGCTGTTTTTT. This codes for CASSGAWTGGTGELFF.

This clone was seen a few times. The chain employs TRBV10-3 and TRBJ1-5; the match to TRBD1 covers 9 bases. There are 15 residues in the CDR3. The J segment lost 5 bases and the V segment lost 3 bases, leaving 5 bases of the junction unmatched. The germline gives CDR1 ENHRY, CDR2 SYGVKD. CDR3 amino acids: CAISDSDRGYQPQHF. CDR3 bases: TGTGCCATCAGTGATTCGGACAGGGGATATCAGCCCCAGCATTTT.

V usage is TRBV7-9 and J usage is TRBJ2-2; no reliable D call. The germline V gene encodes CDR1 SEHNR and CDR2 FQNEAQ (reference sequence). Trimming removed 5 bases at V and 7 bases at J, with 20 bases between. CDR3 length: 16 residues. CDR3 in amino acids: CASSRVGWQLGGELFF. DNA for the CDR3: TGTGCCAGCAGCCGCGTCGGGTGGCAGCTAGGCGGGGAGCTGTTTTTT. Full variable domain (outside the CDR3, taken from reference TRBV7-9 and TRBJ2-2): DTGVSQNPRHKITKRGQNVTFRCDPISEHNRLYWYRQTLGQGPEFLTYFQNEAQLEKSRLLSDRFSAERPKGSFSTLEIQRTEQGDSAMYLCASSRVGWQLGGELFFGEGSRLTVL.

The chain uses TRBV18 and TRBJ1-2, with TRBD1 as a possible D gene (6 bases). Trimming cost V 7 bases and J 7 bases, with 16 bases left between them. Germline loops: CDR1 KGHSH, CDR2 LQKENI. The CDR3 length is 13 residues. The CDR3 coding sequence is TGTGCCAGCTTACATGGGACATCGTTTGGCTACACCTTC. Protein: CASLHGTSFGYTF. The entire variable domain, with the rest obtained from reference TRBV18 and TRBJ1-2, is as follows: NAGVMQNPRHLVRRRGQEARLRCSPMKGHSHVYWYRQLPEEGLKFMVYLQKENIIDESGMPKERFSAEFPKEGPSILRIQQVVRGDSAAYFCASLHGTSFGYTFGSGTRLTVV.

This rearrangement joins TRBV19 to TRBJ1-3; no definite D call. There are 12 residues in the CDR3. The V gene's germline CDR1 is LNHDA and CDR2 SQIVND (reference sequence). The germline V and J ends were trimmed by 3 bases and 9 bases, with 9 bases remaining between them. The CDR3 loop is CASSIYDSTIYF. The CDR3 DNA is TGTGCCAGTAGTATCTACGATAGCACCATATATTTT. Drawing the rest from reference TRBV19 and TRBJ1-3, the complete variable domain is DGGITQSPKYLFRKEGQNVTLSCEQNLNHDAMYWYRQDPGQGLRLIYYSQIVNDFQKGDIAEGYSVSREKKESFPLTVTSAQKNPTAFYLCASSIYDSTIYFGEGSWLTVV.

The chain uses TRBV2 and TRBJ1-6; D possibly corresponds to TRBD1 (6 bases). CDR3 size: 14 residues. The V end was cut by 3 bases, the J end by 9 bases, with 12 bases between. Germline CDR1 and CDR2: SNHLY and FYNNEI. The CDR3 bases are TGTGCCAGCAGTGAGGAGGGGGGGGGTTCACCCCTCCACTTT. The encoded protein is CASSEEGGGSPLHF.

The chain employs TRBV7-6 and TRBJ2-5; perhaps TRBD2 as D (6 bases). This CDR3 is built from 15 residues. The V end lost 2 bases, the J end lost 5 bases, and 15 bases lay between the germline ends. The germline CDR1 and CDR2 sequences are SGHVS and FNYEAQ. In DNA, the CDR3 is TGTGCCAGCAGCTTATTGTCGGGAGAGGTGGAGACCCAGTACTTC. As protein: CASSLLSGEVETQYF.

This clone was seen only a few times. The V and J genes are TRBV7-9 and TRBJ2-3; D is perhaps TRBD1 (6 bases). V gave up 1 base and J gave up 14 bases, with 19 bases separating them. The CDR3 loop spans 14 amino acids. Germline V gene sequence: CDR1 SEHNR, CDR2 FQNEAQ (reference sequence). The CDR3 loop reads CASSLEGSGASRYF. The CDR3 DNA is TGTGCCAGCAGCTTAGAAGGGTCAGGGGCCTCGCGGTATTTT.

The CDR3: CASSLDWPAGFVSYEQYF. In DNA, the CDR3 is TGTGCCAGCAGCTTAGATTGGCCCGCGGGGTTTGTGTCCTACGAGCAGTACTTC. The V gene is TRBV11-2, the J gene TRBJ2-7; weak D call: TRBD2 (6 bases). Trimming took 0 bases from V and 1 from J, leaving 19 bases between them. CDR3 length: 18 amino acids. Germline CDR1 is SGHAT and CDR2 is FQNNGV.

This chain links TRBV24-1 with TRBJ1-2, with D unresolved. Germline CDR1 KGHDR, CDR2 SFDVKD. V lost 1 base and J 2 bases, leaving 13 bases between the germline ends. This CDR3 has 16 amino acids. In DNA, the CDR3 is TGTGCCACCAGTGATTTTGTGCGGAGTGAAAACTATGGCTACACCTTC. Translating gives CATSDFVRSENYGYTF.

The J gene is TRBJ2-5, the V gene TRBV7-9, with 8 bases fitting TRBD1. Germline V gene sequence: CDR1 SEHNR, CDR2 FQNEAQ (reference sequence). This CDR3 region has 15 residues. V shed 5 bases and J 5 bases; nucleotides not matched to a gene: 10. CDR3 in amino acids: CASSLRQGRRETQYF. DNA for the CDR3: TGTGCCAGCAGCCTTAGACAGGGGCGGCGGGAGACCCAGTACTTC.